A single sample gave rise to the 2 T cell receptor beta chains below, sequenced in a study of PD-L1 blockade in urothelial cancer. The table came from immunoSEQ multiplex PCR; TCRdb's copy has only in-frame clones and leaves some out. Of more than 40,000 clones listed, about 80% are singletons. Noted time point: peripheral blood 6 weeks after treatment start. The sequencing used PBMCs, collected around atezolizumab (anti-PD-L1) treatment. Receptors originate from a man aged 55 to 70 with urothelial cancer.

The chain couples TRBV7-9 to TRBJ1-2; 10 positions match TRBD1. Germline V CDR1 and CDR2: SEHNR, FQNEAQ (reference sequence). The CDR3 spans 18 residues. V was pared by 1 base and J by 8 bases, with 16 bases of the junction left unmatched. CDR3 coding DNA: TGTGCCAGCAGCTTAGGCTGGACCGGGACAGGGGCCCACGAGGGCTACACCTTC. Protein product: CASSLGWTGTGAHEGYTF.

In its sample, this clone was seen a few times. The CDR3 protein is CASSPGDTGELFF. The CDR3 nucleotides are TGTGCCAGCAGTCCGGGGGACACCGGGGAGCTGTTTTTT. This chain joins TRBV28 and TRBJ2-2, with a tentative D call TRBD2 (6 bases). The CDR3 contains 13 residues. The V end lost 5 bases, the J end lost 3 bases, and 7 bases lay between the germline ends. Germline lookup yields CDR1 MDHEN and CDR2 SYDVKM. The full variable domain, in which reference TRBV28 and TRBJ2-2 provide the parts outside the CDR3, is DVKVTQSSRYLVKRTGEKVFLECVQDMDHENMFWYRQDPGLGLRLIYFSYDVKMKEKGDIPEGYSVSREKKERFSLILESASTNQTSMYLCASSPGDTGELFFGEGSRLTVL.